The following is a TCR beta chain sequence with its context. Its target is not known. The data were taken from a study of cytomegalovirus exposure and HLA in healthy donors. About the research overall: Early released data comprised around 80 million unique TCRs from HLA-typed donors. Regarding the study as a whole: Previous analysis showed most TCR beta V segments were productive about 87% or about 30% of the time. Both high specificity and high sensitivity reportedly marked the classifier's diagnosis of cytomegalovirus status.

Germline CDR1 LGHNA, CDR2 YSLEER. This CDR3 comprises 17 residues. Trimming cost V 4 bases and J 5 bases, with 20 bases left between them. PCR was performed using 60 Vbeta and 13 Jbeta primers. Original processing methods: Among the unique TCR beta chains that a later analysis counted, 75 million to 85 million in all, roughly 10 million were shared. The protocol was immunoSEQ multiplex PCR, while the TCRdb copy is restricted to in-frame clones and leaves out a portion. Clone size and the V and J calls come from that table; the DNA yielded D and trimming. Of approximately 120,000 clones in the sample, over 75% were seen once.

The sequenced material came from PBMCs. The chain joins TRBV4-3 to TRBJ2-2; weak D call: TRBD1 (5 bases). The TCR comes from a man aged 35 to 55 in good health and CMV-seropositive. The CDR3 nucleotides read TGCGCCAGCAGCCCGTCACCCGGTGGGGCAGCGACCGGGGAGCTGTTTTTT. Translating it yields CASSPSPGGAATGELFF.